This is a list of T cell receptor beta chains from one sample in a study of blood T cell repertoires in COVID-19. Generated by immunoSEQ multiplex PCR, the TCRdb table keeps only in-frame clones and is missing some. The top ten hold approximately 1.5% of the sample, which has roughly 410,000 clones, 89% seen once. The specimen was peripheral blood. These receptors all come from a woman between 40 and 55 years old with COVID-19, enrolled during active disease. The CDR3 runs from the conserved cysteine through the conserved F or W. Each record gives: D gene, V gene, J gene, clone size, CDR3 DNA, CDR3 protein. The D gene is left open where the match is weak. Clone sizes are given selectively: once, few, many, or a class where the clone is expanded.

TRBD1	TRBV9	TRBJ2-2	.	TGTGCCAGCAGCGCGACAGGGGCTAACACCGGGGAGCTGTTTTTT	CASSATGANTGELFF
TRBD2	TRBV7-8	TRBJ2-7	.	TGTGCCAGCAGCCTTATTTTCGGGACTAGCGCCGACTACGAGCAGTACTTC	CASSLIFGTSADYEQYF
.	TRBV24-1	TRBJ1-4	.	TGTGCCACCAGTGAGGGGACTCCAACTAATGAAAAACTGTTTTTT	CATSEGTPTNEKLFF
.	TRBV6-5	TRBJ2-3	.	TGTGCCAGCAGTTACTCAGAGGGGGGCACAGATACGCAGTATTTT	CASSYSEGGTDTQYF
.	TRBV30	TRBJ1-5	.	TGTGCCTGGTCGGGGGGCACCAATCAGCCCCAGCATTTT	CAWSGGTNQPQHF
.	TRBV19	TRBJ1-2	.	TGTGCCAGTCAATACGGGACACATGTCGAGGGCTACACCTTC	CASQYGTHVEGYTF
.	TRBV6-6	TRBJ1-4	.	TGTGCCAGCAGTTACTCTGTAGAAAAACTGTTTTTT	CASSYSVEKLFF
.	TRBV28	TRBJ1-5	once	TGTGCCAGCAGTTCCCGGTTTTTTAATCAGCCCCAGCATTTT	CASSSRFFNQPQHF
TRBD2	TRBV9	TRBJ2-6	once	TGTGCCAGCGAGGGGCGGGGGACTGGGGCCAACGTCCTGACTTTC	CASEGRGTGANVLTF
.	TRBV28	TRBJ1-6	.	TGTGCCAGCAGTCCCCCGGGGGGATTAATTCAACCCCTCCACTTT	CASSPPGGLIQPLHF
TRBD1	TRBV7-3	TRBJ2-1	.	TGTGCCAGCAGCCCGACAGGGGCGCTGGACAATGAGCAGTTCTTC	CASSPTGALDNEQFF
.	TRBV24-1	TRBJ1-3	.	TGTGCCACCAGTGATCCAAGGGGGACTGGAAACACCATATATTTT	CATSDPRGTGNTIYF
.	TRBV19	TRBJ1-2	once	TGTGCCAGTAGTCCCAACCCAGGCTCGCTTAACTATGGCTACACCTTC	CASSPNPGSLNYGYTF
.	TRBV5-1	TRBJ1-3	.	TGCGCCAGCAGCTTGGCGTCCCGGGGAGGAAACACCATATATTTT	CASSLASRGGNTIYF
TRBD1	TRBV28	TRBJ2-5	.	TGTGCCAGCAGTTCTTCAGGGGGCGCGGAGACCCAGTACTTC	CASSSSGGAETQYF
TRBD2	TRBV6-2/TRBV6-3	TRBJ2-7	.	TGTGCCAGCAGCCTAGCGGATTCCCCCTCCTACGAGCAGTACTTC	CASSLADSPSYEQYF
TRBD1	TRBV4-1	TRBJ1-4	once	TGCGCCAGCAGCCAAGAGCGTACAGGGGGCGGAGGATCTAATGAAAAACTGTTTTTT	CASSQERTGGGGSNEKLFF
.	TRBV6-4	TRBJ1-6	few	TGTGCCAGCAGACCTCAGGGAGGCTTTAATTCACCCCTCCACTTT	CASRPQGGFNSPLHF
.	TRBV5-6	TRBJ2-7	.	TGTGCCAGCAGCTTGGCGGAGCGCAGACGGTACGAGCAGTACTTC	CASSLAERRRYEQYF
TRBD2	TRBV10-3	TRBJ2-3	.	TGTGCCATCAGTGAGCGGCTAGCGGGAGGGCCGGAAAATACGCAGTATTTT	CAISERLAGGPENTQYF
.	TRBV5-1	TRBJ2-7	.	TGCGCCAGCAGCTTGGACCCGGCAGGGAATAGAGGCCACGAGCAGTACTTC	CASSLDPAGNRGHEQYF
.	TRBV4-3	TRBJ2-3	.	TGCGCCAGCAGCCTAGGACTGATTAGCACAGATACGCAGTATTTT	CASSLGLISTDTQYF
.	TRBV19	TRBJ2-5	.	TGTGCCAGTAGTATATTTGCCAGGGAGGACCAAGAGACCCAGTACTTC	CASSIFAREDQETQYF
TRBD1	TRBV3-1/TRBV3-2	TRBJ2-4	.	TGTGCCAGCAGCCAATATGGACAGGGGGCCGAAAACATTCAGTACTTC	CASSQYGQGAENIQYF
.	TRBV6-4	TRBJ1-6	.	TGTGCCAGCAGTTCCGAAGGGGGTAATAATTCACCCCTCCACTTT	CASSSEGGNNSPLHF
TRBD2	TRBV6-4	TRBJ2-1	once	TGTGCCAGCAGTCCCGAAGCGGGGTTCCGCGATGAGCAGTTCTTC	CASSPEAGFRDEQFF
TRBD1	TRBV30	TRBJ2-3	.	TGTGCCTGGGCACCGGGACAGGCCGGAGATACGCAGTATTTT	CAWAPGQAGDTQYF
TRBD2	TRBV10-3	TRBJ2-5	once	TGTGCCATCGGGAGACTAGCGGGAGGGCAGGAGACCCAGTACTTC	CAIGRLAGGQETQYF
TRBD1	TRBV5-4	TRBJ1-1	.	TGTGCCAGCAGCTCGCCTCCGGGACAGTATGTTAACACTGAAGCTTTCTTT	CASSSPPGQYVNTEAFF
.	TRBV6-2/TRBV6-3	TRBJ2-3	.	TGTGCCAGCAGTTATAGGGGTACCAACCCAGATACGCAGTATTTT	CASSYRGTNPDTQYF
.	TRBV15	TRBJ2-7	.	TGTGCCACCAGCAGGGAACAGGGAATCTCCTACGAGCAGTACTTC	CATSREQGISYEQYF
TRBD1	TRBV5-5	TRBJ2-2	.	TGTGCCAGCAGCTTGGTGGACAGGGGGAACACCGGGGAGCTGTTTTTT	CASSLVDRGNTGELFF
.	TRBV10-3	TRBJ1-6	once	TGTGCCATCAGTGAGCCGACTGGACAGAAAACCAAAAATTCACCCCTCCACTTT	CAISEPTGQKTKNSPLHF
TRBD1	TRBV29-1	TRBJ1-1	.	TGCAGCGTAGACAGGGGACACACTGAAGCTTTCTTT	CSVDRGHTEAFF
.	TRBV4-3	TRBJ2-7	.	TGCGCCAGCAGCCAAGAGAACGGGAGAGCCTACGAGCAGTACTTC	CASSQENGRAYEQYF
.	TRBV2	TRBJ1-1	.	TGTGCCAGCAATATCCAGGGTGAAGCTTTCTTT	CASNIQGEAFF